This TCR beta chain is drawn from a study of response to subunit inactivated influenza vaccine. MiXCR was run by TCRdb on the RT-PCR reads, yielding one entry per CDR3 protein. The profile shows some 850,000 distinct CDR3 sequences, around 20% of them singletons. Study results and limitations: The authors offered the suggestion that each seasonal influenza vaccination recruits few new T cells.

The V gene end was trimmed by 5 bases and the J gene end by 2 bases; junction bases not matched to a gene: 5. The CDR3 extends over 15 amino acids. Worth noting for this clonotype: Its antigen is unidentified. Being one base from a much bigger clone, this may be a read error. Because the CDR3 is missing its conserved closing phenylalanine or tryptophan, this is likely a read error.

This sequence joins TRBV12-3 or TRBV12-4 and TRBJ1-5; 8 bases map to TRBD1. The clonotype was recovered from a man aged 50 to 60 who received an inactivated influenza vaccine. This sample comprised PBMCs from blood, obtained less than 6 days after vaccination. The CDR3, as DNA: TGTGCCAGCAGTGCAGGGGGCATGGGCAATCAGCCCCAGCATTGT. Its protein is CASSAGGMGNQPQHC.